This T cell receptor (beta chain) came from a study of response to subunit inactivated influenza vaccine. This CDR3 comprises 15 residues. Trimming stripped 5 bases from V and 4 bases from J, with 18 bases between. Germline-derived CDR1 and CDR2 are SQVTM and ANQGSEA. Findings of the study overall: Each seasonal flu vaccination may recruit only limited new T cells, authors suggested.

About this clonotype: Its antigen is undetermined.

TCRdb processed the RT-PCR reads anew with MiXCR; each CDR3 protein has one entry. The sample carries about 520,000 distinct CDR3 sequences, about 25% recorded once. The clonotype was recovered from a man aged 45-65 years who received an inactivated influenza vaccine. The chain uses TRBV29-1 and TRBJ2-1; D not certain. The specimen comprised CD4+ T cells sorted from PBMCs, sampled 5 to 6 days after vaccination. The DNA of the CDR3 is TGCAGCGTTAGCAGTGGCACCTATGGGTACAATGAGCAGTTCTTC. Translation: CSVSSGTYGYNEQFF.